This T cell receptor beta chain was recorded in a study of control samples from healthy donors and cancer patients. Sequencing used immunoSEQ multiplex PCR; TCRdb keeps in-frame clones, though not all of them. This sample has 2,900 or so clones, with roughly 80% found just once. The CDR3 has 17 residues. V shed 5 bases, J shed 8 bases, and the junction held 10 bases outside the gene matches. The germline V gene has CDR1 SGHNT and CDR2 YENEEA. This receptor was obtained from a male donor with melanoma. V gene TRBV11-3 combines with J gene TRBJ2-1; 15 bases line up with TRBD2. The material sequenced was formalin-fixed, paraffin-embedded tissue. DNA of the CDR3: TGTGCCAGCAGCCTTGGACTAGCGGGAGGGACGGGATATGAGCAGTTCTTC. This encodes CASSLGLAGGTGYEQFF.